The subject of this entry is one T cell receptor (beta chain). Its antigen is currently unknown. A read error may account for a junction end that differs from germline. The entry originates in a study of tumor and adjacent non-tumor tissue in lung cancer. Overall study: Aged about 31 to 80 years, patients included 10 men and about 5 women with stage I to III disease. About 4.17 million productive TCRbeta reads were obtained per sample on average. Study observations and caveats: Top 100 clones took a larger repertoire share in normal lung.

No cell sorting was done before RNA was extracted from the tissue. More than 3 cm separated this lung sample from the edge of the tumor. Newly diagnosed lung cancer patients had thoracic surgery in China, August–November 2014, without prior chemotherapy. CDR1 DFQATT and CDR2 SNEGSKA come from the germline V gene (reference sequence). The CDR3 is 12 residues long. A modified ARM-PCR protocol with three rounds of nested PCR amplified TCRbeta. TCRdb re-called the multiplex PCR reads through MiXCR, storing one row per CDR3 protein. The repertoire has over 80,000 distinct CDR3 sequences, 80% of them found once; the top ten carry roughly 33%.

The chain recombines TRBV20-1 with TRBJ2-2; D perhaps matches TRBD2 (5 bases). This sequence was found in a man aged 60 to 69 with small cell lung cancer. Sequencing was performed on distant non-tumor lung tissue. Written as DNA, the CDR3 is TGCAGTGCCCCCGATGGGCTCGGGGAACTGTTTTTT. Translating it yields CSAPDGLGELFF.